Below, 5 T cell receptor beta chains from the same sample are listed, as sequenced in a study of vaccination and CD4 T cells after COVID-19. These receptors have no known antigen. Treatment described: approximately 9-day PBMC culture with coronavirus spike peptide pools or control peptides (ViraFEST assay). From the unexposed donor, CD4+ T cells were collected ahead of the COVID-19 pandemic (2011-2018). The Oncomine TCR Beta short-read assay sequenced DNA from cultured CD4+ T cells. TCRdb recomputed calls from the PCR reads with MiXCR, one row per CDR3 protein. The table has some 3,000 distinct CDR3 sequences, 24% seen once; the top ten hold roughly 25%. Material: CD4+ T cells from blood, cultured in vitro. Source of these receptors: a human donor in good health.

V usage is TRBV12-3 or TRBV12-4 and J usage is TRBJ1-6; D unresolved. This CDR3 has 12 amino acids. V dropped 4 bases and J dropped 13 bases, with 11 bases sitting between them. This chain's CDR3 is CASSSDRWPLHF. In DNA, the CDR3 is TGTGCCAGCAGTTCCGATCGGTGGCCCCTCCACTTT.

J is TRBJ1-2 and V is TRBV6-1, with 9 bases fitting TRBD1. The ends lost 8 bases at V and 3 bases at J; junction bases unmatched: 10. There are 15 residues in the CDR3. Germline V gives CDR1 MNHNS, CDR2 SASEGT. The CDR3 DNA is TGTGCCAGCTGCCGGGACAGGGATGGAGACTATGGCTACACCTTC. It is translated as CASCRDRDGDYGYTF.

In this sample, this clonotype turned up a few times. The chain recombines TRBV7-9 with TRBJ2-2; D gene ambiguous. The CDR3 runs 13 residues. The V end lost 4 bases, the J end lost 2 bases, and 5 bases lay between the germline ends. CDR1 and CDR2 from the germline V gene are SEHNR and FQNEAQ (reference sequence). The CDR3 DNA reads as TGTGCCAGCAGCTCAGCCAACACCGGGGAGCTGTTTTTT. Translated: CASSSANTGELFF.

The J gene is TRBJ1-6, the V gene TRBV20-1, with 7 nucleotides matching TRBD1. This CDR3 has 16 residues. CDR1 and CDR2 (germline): DFQATT, SNEGSKA (reference sequence). V gave up 3 bases and J gave up 7 bases; unmatched junction bases: 12. The CDR3 coding sequence is TGCAGTGCTAGCCCGCCGACAGGGAAAGGAAATTCACCCCTCCACTTT. Protein: CSASPPTGKGNSPLHF.

As concerns this clonotype: Germline is not matched at one junction end, which may reflect a read error. The chain is built from TRBV19 and TRBJ1-1, with TRBD1 as a possible D gene (5 bases). The germline V gene encodes CDR1 LNHDA and CDR2 SQIVND (reference sequence). The CDR3 extends over 15 amino acids. In nucleotides, the CDR3 is TGTGCCAGTAGTATAGATTCCAGGGCGGACACTGAAGTTTTCTTT. Encoded protein: CASSIDSRADTEVFF.